The 9 T cell receptor beta chains presented below share a single source sample, sequenced in a study of beta chain features in type 1 diabetes. These TCRs' antigens remain unknown. The sequenced template was cDNA made from the entire isolated RNA. Sequencing was performed with immunoSEQ multiplex PCR; in TCRdb, only in-frame clones are kept and a portion is missing. The table has about 160,000 clones, 50% to 70% seen once. Notes on the study in general: TCRB CDR3s were moderately but significantly shorter in Type 1 diabetes patients in all four CD4+ subsets.

The specimen sequenced was naive CD4+ T cells from blood. The receptors here all came from a man younger than 45 with type 1 diabetes.

V and J are TRBV5-6 and TRBJ1-4; D might be TRBD1 (6 bases). Germline CDR1 SGHDT, CDR2 YYEEEE. Trimming took off 3 bases at V and 1 base at J, with 10 bases between the two ends. CDR3 length: 15 residues. This CDR3 is CASSSARGTNEKLFF. DNA of the CDR3: TGTGCCAGCAGCTCGGCCAGGGGAACTAATGAAAAACTGTTTTTT.

The J gene is TRBJ2-3, the V gene TRBV28; D remains ambiguous. The CDR3 runs to 14 residues. V was trimmed by 1 base and J by 4 bases, leaving 9 bases between them. CDR1 is MDHEN and CDR2 is SYDVKM in the germline V gene. The CDR3 nucleotides read TGTGCCAGCAGTTTATCGTACTCCCCAGATACGCAGTATTTT. Translated: CASSLSYSPDTQYF.

This chain links TRBV7-2 with TRBJ2-5; tentatively, D is TRBD2 (6 bases). Germline V lookup: CDR1 SGHTA, CDR2 FQGNSA. Trimming pared 1 base from V and 4 bases from J, leaving 13 bases between. CDR3 length: 15 residues. CDR3 sequence (DNA): TGTGCCAGCAGCTTAGTGGTGGCGGGGCTAGAGACCCAGTACTTC. Protein product: CASSLVVAGLETQYF.

The V gene is TRBV14, the J gene TRBJ2-3; weak D call: TRBD1 (6 bases). CDR1 SGHDN and CDR2 FVKESK come from the germline V gene. V lost 3 bases, J lost 2 bases, and 15 bases lay in between. This CDR3 spans 16 amino acids. The CDR3 DNA follows: TGTGCCAGCAGCCAGTCCCCGACAGGAAACACAGATACGCAGTATTTT. It yields the protein CASSQSPTGNTDTQYF.

The chain joins TRBV9 to TRBJ2-5; the match to TRBD2 covers 7 bases. CDR1 and CDR2 (germline): SGDLS, YYNGEE. The CDR3 totals 14 residues. Germline trimming cut 0 bases from V and 7 bases from J; bases unmatched to any gene: 6. The CDR3 protein is CASSVATGRGTQYF. CDR3 nucleotide sequence: TGTGCCAGCAGCGTAGCTACGGGGAGGGGGACCCAGTACTTC. The full variable domain, completed using reference TRBV9 and TRBJ2-5, is DSGVTQTPKHLITATGQRVTLRCSPRSGDLSVYWYQQSLDQGLQFLIQYYNGEERAKGNILERFSAQQFPDLHSELNLSSLELGDSALYFCASSVATGRGTQYFGPGTRLLVL.

This clone was seen only once. V usage is TRBV29-1 and J usage is TRBJ1-1, with D hard to call. Germline CDR1 is SQVTM and CDR2 is ANQGSEA. Trimming removed 3 bases from V and 2 bases from J, with 4 bases in between. There are 11 residues in the CDR3. The CDR3 DNA reads as TGCAGCGTTGAGGCTAACACTGAAGCTTTCTTT. Its protein product is CSVEANTEAFF.

The chain couples TRBV20-1 to TRBJ2-5, with D possibly TRBD1 on 5 matching bases. The CDR3 has 11 amino acids. Germline V lookup: CDR1 DFQATT, CDR2 SNEGSKA (reference sequence). DNA of the CDR3: TGCAGCGGACGACAGCAAGAGACCCAGTACTTC. As protein: CSGRQQETQYF.

This chain links TRBV21-1 with TRBJ2-5; no DNA check was done on the table's D call, TRBD2. TRBV21-1 is a pseudogene locus. The CDR3 consists of 10 residues. In DNA, the CDR3 is TGTGCCACTCCCCAAGAGACCCAGTACTTC. This gives the protein CATPQETQYF.

The chain combines TRBV28 with TRBJ2-7; 9 bases match TRBD1. The V and J ends lost 5 bases and 0 bases, in that order; junction bases with no gene match: 5. This CDR3 is built from 15 residues. The germline gives CDR1 MDHEN, CDR2 SYDVKM. The CDR3 is CASSSGQGSSYEQYF. CDR3 coding DNA: TGTGCCAGCAGTAGCGGACAGGGGAGCTCCTACGAGCAGTACTTC.